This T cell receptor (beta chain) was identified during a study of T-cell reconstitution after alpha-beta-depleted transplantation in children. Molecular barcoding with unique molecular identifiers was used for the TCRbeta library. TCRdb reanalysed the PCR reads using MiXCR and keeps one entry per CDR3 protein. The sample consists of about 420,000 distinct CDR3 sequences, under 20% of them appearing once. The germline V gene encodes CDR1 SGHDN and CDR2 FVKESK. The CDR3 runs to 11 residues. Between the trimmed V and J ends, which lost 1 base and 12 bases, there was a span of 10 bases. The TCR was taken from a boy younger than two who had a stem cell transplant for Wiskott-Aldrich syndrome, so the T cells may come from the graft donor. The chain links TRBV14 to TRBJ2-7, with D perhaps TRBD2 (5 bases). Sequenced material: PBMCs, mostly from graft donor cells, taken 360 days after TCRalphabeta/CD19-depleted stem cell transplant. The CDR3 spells CASSQARDRYF. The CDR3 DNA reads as TGTGCCAGCAGCCAAGCCCGGGATAGGTACTTC.